One and the same sample provided the 5 T cell receptor beta chains below, sequenced in a study of blood T cells in healthy people across ages. A second PCR of about 7 to 12 cycles used a sample-barcoded 5' primer and a J-beta primer mix. TCRdb analysed the 5' RACE reads with MiXCR anew, one entry per CDR3 protein. Of some 800,000 distinct CDR3 sequences listed, more than 20% are singletons. The same data also went into a second study, on T cells of mothers and their children.

The sequencing sample was made of blood. The receptors were gathered from a boy between 10 and 17 years old in good health.

A few counts support this clonotype. The genes are TRBV6-2 or TRBV6-3 and TRBJ2-7; D unresolved. There are 12 residues in the CDR3. V shed 6 bases and J shed 6 bases, with 12 bases lying between them. Germline CDR1 and CDR2: MNHEY and SVGEGT. Written as DNA, the CDR3 is TGTGCCAGCAGCCAGATACCGTTCGAGCAGTACTTC. It is translated as CASSQIPFEQYF.

This rearrangement joins TRBV29-1 to TRBJ2-4, with D possibly TRBD1 on 5 matching bases. Trimming removed 7 bases from V and 5 bases from J, with 15 bases in between. Germline CDR1 reads SQVTM; CDR2 reads ANQGSEA. This CDR3 has 13 amino acids. The CDR3 is CSATGRVENIQYF. In nucleotides, the CDR3 is TGCAGCGCCACGGGCAGGGTAGAAAACATTCAGTACTTC.

This clonotype was seen a handful of times. J is TRBJ1-4 and V is TRBV28, with 9 bases identical to TRBD1. The V and J ends lost 4 bases and 7 bases, in that order; junction bases with no gene match: 4. The CDR3 spans 14 residues. Germline lookup yields CDR1 MDHEN and CDR2 SYDVKM. The CDR3 sequence is CASSWTGVAEKLFF. CDR3 in DNA: TGTGCCAGCAGTTGGACAGGGGTTGCTGAAAAACTGTTTTTT.

This sequence joins TRBV7-2 and TRBJ2-3; the match to TRBD2 covers 8 bases. CDR1 is SGHTA, CDR2 FQGNSA, per germline. The CDR3 sequence is 16 residues long. The ends lost 6 bases at V and 0 bases at J; junction bases unmatched: 8. DNA of the CDR3: TGTGCCAGCAGGATCTCACTAGCGGATAGCACAGATACGCAGTATTTT. Translated: CASRISLADSTDTQYF.

The genes are TRBV27 and TRBJ2-3; D perhaps matches TRBD2 (5 bases). Looked up from germline, CDR1 is MNHEY and CDR2 is SMNVEV (reference sequence). Trimming took off 0 bases at V and 4 bases at J, with 14 bases between the two ends. The CDR3 spans 16 residues. The CDR3 spells CASSLSRVPLPDTQYF. CDR3 DNA: TGTGCCAGCAGTTTATCGCGGGTCCCCTTACCAGATACGCAGTATTTT.